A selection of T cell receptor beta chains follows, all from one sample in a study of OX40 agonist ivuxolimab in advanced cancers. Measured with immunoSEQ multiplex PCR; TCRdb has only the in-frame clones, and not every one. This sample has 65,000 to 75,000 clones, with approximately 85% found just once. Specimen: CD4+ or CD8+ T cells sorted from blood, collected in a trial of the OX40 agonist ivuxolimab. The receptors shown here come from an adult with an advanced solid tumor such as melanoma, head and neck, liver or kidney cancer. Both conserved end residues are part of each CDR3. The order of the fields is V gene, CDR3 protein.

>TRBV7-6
CASSLFGGEVETQYF
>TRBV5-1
CASSPSTVSYEQYF
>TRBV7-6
CASSLRGGANTGELFF
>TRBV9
CASSVVGSTDTQYF
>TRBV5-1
CASSLGGQGALNTGELFF
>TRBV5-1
CASSLGTGGQPQHF
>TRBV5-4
CASSRDPGGETQYF
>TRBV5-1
CASRGTDNQPQHF
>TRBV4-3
CASSQEGGPQHF
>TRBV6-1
CASSEAVTDTEAFF
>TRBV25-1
CASSPGGPYNEQFF
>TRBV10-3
CAIRISGTANTEAFF
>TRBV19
CASSTSGTGGTGELFF
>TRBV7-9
CASSLEGARGTEAFF
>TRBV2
CASSEFAAGRGTDTQYF